Listed here are 23 T cell receptor beta chains from one sample, sequenced in a study of T cell responses to AZD1222 COVID-19 vaccine (dated by TCRdb to about 2021). The library was built by means of the immunoSEQ multiplex PCR assay. TCRdb provides this immuneACCESS table in a form limited to in-frame rearrangements. Some clones are lacking; in checked studies, under half of them reflect an unresolved V gene, and why the rest are absent is not known. Recorded for this sample are approximately 74,000 clones; roughly 83% of them occurred a single time. Of the sample, nearly 25% falls within the top ten clones. The label giving this sample's time point can be read as: about 28 days (+/-7) after the second vaccine dose. This sample comprised peripheral blood, obtained 28 days after the second AZD1222 dose. Receptors were obtained from an adult who received the AZD1222 COVID-19 vaccine.

The chain is built from TRBV7-9 and TRBJ1-5; 7 bases align to TRBD1. The germline CDR1 and CDR2 sequences are SEHNR and FQNEAQ (reference sequence). This CDR3 has 15 residues. V shed 2 bases and J 4 bases; nucleotides not matched to a gene: 5. CDR3 protein: CASSLLEGANQPQHF. The CDR3 DNA reads as TGTGCCAGCAGCTTATTGGAGGGGGCAAATCAGCCCCAGCATTTT.

This chain links TRBV6-5 with TRBJ1-5; 7 bases are shared with TRBD1. The CDR3 runs to 14 residues. The germline gives CDR1 MNHEY, CDR2 SVGAGI. The V and J ends lost 6 bases and 6 bases, in that order; junction bases with no gene match: 8. The CDR3 sequence: CASRDQGGSQPQHF. The CDR3 DNA sequence: TGTGCCAGCAGGGACCAGGGGGGGAGTCAGCCCCAGCATTTT.

The V gene is TRBV20-1, the J gene TRBJ2-1; D remains ambiguous. Germline assignment: CDR1 DFQATT and CDR2 SNEGSKA (reference sequence). V was shortened by 3 bases and J by 10 bases, with 10 bases between the two germline ends. This CDR3 is 11 amino acids long. CDR3 sequence (DNA): TGCAGTGCTAGGCTGACTCAAGAGCAGTTCTTC. Translation gives CSARLTQEQFF.

This chain links TRBV12-5 with TRBJ2-7; D remains ambiguous. This CDR3 has 15 residues. Germline CDR1 is LGHNT and CDR2 is FRNRAP. V shed 0 bases and J shed 1 base, with 10 bases lying between them. This chain's CDR3 is CASGLVLGSSYEQYF. CDR3 DNA: TGTGCTAGTGGTTTGGTACTGGGTTCTTCCTACGAGCAGTACTTC. Looking up the rest from reference TRBV12-5 and TRBJ2-7 gives the full variable domain: DARVTQTPRHKVTEMGQEVTMRCQPILGHNTVFWYRQTMMQGLELLAYFRNRAPLDDSGMPKDRFSAEMPDATLATLKIQPSEPRDSAVYFCASGLVLGSSYEQYFGPGTRLTVT.

This sequence joins TRBV11-2 and TRBJ2-1, with 8 bases fitting TRBD2. Germline V CDR1 and CDR2: SGHAT, FQNNGV. The CDR3 totals 16 residues. V lost 1 base to trimming and J lost 3 bases; unmatched junction nucleotides: 5. CDR3 in DNA: TGTGCCAGCAGCTTAGCTCGGGGGGGTTACTACAATGAGCAGTTCTTC. This sequence encodes CASSLARGGYYNEQFF.

This clone showed up just a few times. This CDR3 reads CASSYSGSRNTEAFF. CDR3 nucleotide sequence: TGTGCCAGCAGTTACTCCGGGTCTCGGAACACTGAAGCTTTCTTT. The rearrangement links TRBV6-5 to TRBJ1-1; no firm D call. The CDR3 is 15 amino acids. In germline, CDR1 is MNHEY, CDR2 SVGAGI. The V gene lost 0 bases and the J gene lost 1 base, with 9 bases spanning the gap.

The chain employs TRBV5-4 and TRBJ2-2, with 8 positions matching TRBD2. Germline V gene sequence: CDR1 SGHNT, CDR2 YYREEE (reference sequence). The V and J ends lost 0 bases and 4 bases, in that order; junction bases with no gene match: 2. The CDR3 spans 15 residues. The CDR3: CASSLGGGSTGELFF. The DNA of the CDR3 is TGTGCCAGCAGCTTGGGCGGGGGGAGCACCGGGGAGCTGTTTTTT.

This clone appeared a few times. The identical CDR3 is also encoded by other nucleotide sequences in the sample. The chain combines TRBV5-6 with TRBJ1-2, with 9 bases aligning to TRBD1. The J segment lost 2 bases and the V segment lost 4 bases, leaving 6 bases of the junction unmatched. CDR1 SGHDT and CDR2 YYEEEE come from the germline V gene. The CDR3 runs 15 residues. The CDR3 coding sequence is TGTGCCAGCAGCCCGAGGACAGGGGCGAACTATGGCTACACCTTC. It yields the protein CASSPRTGANYGYTF. Full variable domain (remainder filled in from reference TRBV5-6 and TRBJ1-2): DAGVTQSPTHLIKTRGQQVTLRCSPKSGHDTVSWYQQALGQGPQFIFQYYEEEERQRGNFPDRFSGHQFPNYSSELNVNALLLGDSALYLCASSPRTGANYGYTFGSGTRLTVV.

The chain links TRBV5-8 to TRBJ1-1; 10 bases are shared with TRBD1. This CDR3 contains 16 residues. From germline, CDR1 is SGHTS and CDR2 YDEGEE. Unmatched junction bases numbered 2, after V lost 0 bases and J lost 0 bases. The CDR3 loop reads CASSLGQGALNTEAFF. The CDR3 DNA reads as TGTGCCAGCAGCTTGGGACAGGGGGCGTTGAACACTGAAGCTTTCTTT.

The V gene is TRBV19, the J gene TRBJ2-1, with 7 bases fitting TRBD2. Per germline, CDR1 LNHDA and CDR2 SQIVND (reference sequence). V lost 3 bases, J lost 8 bases, and 7 bases stayed unmatched. The CDR3 covers 14 residues. This CDR3 is CASSIPSGVDEQFF. The CDR3 nucleotides are TGTGCCAGTAGTATTCCCAGCGGGGTCGATGAGCAGTTCTTC.

The chain joins TRBV18 to TRBJ2-3, with TRBD1 matching 8 bases. CDR1 KGHSH and CDR2 LQKENI come from the germline V gene. The CDR3 length is 15 residues. V lost 4 bases and J lost 6; bases outside the gene matches: 9. The DNA of the CDR3 is TGTGCCAGCTCACTGGGACAGGTCTTGCGGGATACGCAGTATTTT. This gives the protein CASSLGQVLRDTQYF.

This rearrangement joins TRBV6-5 to TRBJ2-7, with 9 bases aligning to TRBD1. The CDR3 runs to 14 residues. J lost 2 bases, V lost 2 bases, and 1 base had no gene match. CDR1 MNHEY and CDR2 SVGAGI come from the germline V gene. CDR3 loop: CASSYRDRAYEQYF. The CDR3 DNA follows: TGTGCCAGCAGTTACCGGGACAGGGCCTACGAGCAGTACTTC.

This clone was recorded a few times. V usage is TRBV5-1 and J usage is TRBJ2-2; 11 positions match TRBD2. From germline, CDR1 is SGHRS and CDR2 YFSETQ. Losses at the gene ends were 0 bases for V and 5 bases for J; bases not matched to a gene: 6. The CDR3 loop spans 17 amino acids. DNA for the CDR3: TGCGCCAGCAGCTTGGTTTCGGGACTAGCGGCAACCGGGGAGCTGTTTTTT. Amino acids: CASSLVSGLAATGELFF.

V and J are TRBV10-3 and TRBJ1-1; no reliable D call. The CDR3 loop spans 14 amino acids. Trimming stripped 3 bases from V and 4 bases from J, with 12 bases between. Germline V lookup: CDR1 ENHRY, CDR2 SYGVKD. The CDR3 loop reads CAISDPVEATEAFF. The CDR3 DNA follows: TGTGCCATCAGTGATCCCGTAGAGGCCACTGAAGCTTTCTTT.

V is TRBV9 and J is TRBJ2-5; perhaps D is TRBD1 or TRBD2 (5 bases each). The CDR3 sequence is 16 residues long. Germline V lookup: CDR1 SGDLS, CDR2 YYNGEE. V lost 0 bases and J lost 1, with 13 bases in between. CDR3 residues: CASSVGGTTAQETQYF. CDR3 nucleotide sequence: TGTGCCAGCAGCGTAGGGGGGACCACAGCCCAAGAGACCCAGTACTTC.

This clone was counted once. The V gene is TRBV15, the J gene TRBJ2-3, with D hard to call. Germline CDR1 reads LNHNV; CDR2 reads YYDKDF (reference sequence). With 0 bases removed from V and 2 bases from J, the gap between germline ends came to 9 bases. The CDR3 covers 15 residues. The CDR3: CATSRDLGLTDTQYF. The CDR3 nucleotides read TGTGCCACCAGCAGAGATCTCGGCCTCACAGATACGCAGTATTTT.

The table lists this clone with a count of one. The chain recombines TRBV4-1 with TRBJ1-4; weak D call: TRBD1 (5 bases). From germline, CDR1 is MGHRA and CDR2 YSYEKL. The V gene lost 1 base and the J gene lost 0 bases, with 9 bases spanning the gap. The CDR3 is 16 amino acids. CDR3 in amino acids: CASSQGDSATNEKLFF. CDR3 bases: TGCGCCAGCAGCCAAGGGGACTCGGCAACTAATGAAAAACTGTTTTTT.

The V call is TRBV6-5, the J call TRBJ2-3; D uncertain. In germline, CDR1 is MNHEY, CDR2 SVGAGI. V was cut by 0 bases and J by 3 bases, with 13 bases left in between. This CDR3 spans 16 amino acids. Written as DNA, the CDR3 is TGTGCCAGCAGTTACTCGAGCCAGCAAATGACAGATACGCAGTATTTT. It codes for CASSYSSQQMTDTQYF.

The rearrangement links TRBV7-9 to TRBJ2-3; D may be TRBD1 or TRBD2 (5 bases each). Germline V CDR1 and CDR2: SEHNR, FQNEAQ (reference sequence). V lost 3 bases and J 4 bases, leaving 14 bases between the germline ends. The CDR3 covers 15 residues. CDR3 nucleotide sequence: TGTGCCAGCAGCTTGCGAGGGGTTGGGGCAGATACGCAGTATTTT. Protein product: CASSLRGVGADTQYF.

This clone has only one observation. This chain connects TRBV7-2 to TRBJ2-1; the match to TRBD2 covers 8 bases. V lost 0 bases, J lost 8 bases, and 3 bases stayed unmatched. Germline lookup yields CDR1 SGHTA and CDR2 FQGNSA. The CDR3 sequence is 14 residues long. The CDR3 region has the DNA TGTGCCAGCAGCTTAGCGCTAGCGGGTTATGAGCAGTTCTTC. Translated: CASSLALAGYEQFF.

V is TRBV6-2 or TRBV6-3 and J is TRBJ1-2, with 8 positions matching TRBD1. This CDR3 contains 16 residues. Germline V gene data show CDR1 as MNHEY and CDR2 as SVGEGT. V dropped 2 bases and J dropped 4; count of bases not matched to a gene: 9. The CDR3: CASSYPSGQGGYGYTF. The CDR3 DNA is TGTGCCAGCAGTTACCCCTCCGGACAGGGCGGCTATGGCTACACCTTC.

This clone was picked up one time. J is TRBJ1-4 and V is TRBV3-1 (or the pseudogene TRBV3-2), with D perhaps TRBD1 (5 bases). The V end lost 4 bases, the J end lost 10 bases, and 7 bases lay between the germline ends. The CDR3 spans 11 residues. Germline V CDR1 and CDR2: LGHDT, YNNKEL (reference sequence). The DNA of the CDR3 is TGTGCCAGCAGCCCGGGGGGAAAACTGTTTTTT. Its protein product is CASSPGGKLFF.

The CDR3 coding sequence is TGCGCCAGCAGCCCGACGAACGGAAACACTGAAGCTTTCTTT. It yields the protein CASSPTNGNTEAFF. This sequence joins TRBV5-1 and TRBJ1-1; D is unclear. The CDR3 totals 14 residues. V was cut by 4 bases and J by 2 bases, with 12 bases left in between. Per the germline V gene, CDR1 is SGHRS and CDR2 is YFSETQ.